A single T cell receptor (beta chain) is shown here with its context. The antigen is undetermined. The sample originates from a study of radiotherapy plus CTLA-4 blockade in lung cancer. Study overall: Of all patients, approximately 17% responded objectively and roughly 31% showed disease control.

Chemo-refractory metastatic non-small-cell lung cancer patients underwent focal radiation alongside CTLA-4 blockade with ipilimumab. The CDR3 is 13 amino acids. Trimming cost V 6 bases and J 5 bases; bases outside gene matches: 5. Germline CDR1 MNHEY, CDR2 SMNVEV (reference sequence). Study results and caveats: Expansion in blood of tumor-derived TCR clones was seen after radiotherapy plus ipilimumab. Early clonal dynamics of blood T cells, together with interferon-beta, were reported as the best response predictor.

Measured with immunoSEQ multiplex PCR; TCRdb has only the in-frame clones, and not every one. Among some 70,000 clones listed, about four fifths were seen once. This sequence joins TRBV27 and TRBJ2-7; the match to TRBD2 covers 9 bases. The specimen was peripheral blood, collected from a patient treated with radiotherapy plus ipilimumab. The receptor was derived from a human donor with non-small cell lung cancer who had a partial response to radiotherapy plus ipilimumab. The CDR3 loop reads CASRMSSGNEQYF. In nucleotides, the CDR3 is TGTGCCAGCAGAATGTCTAGCGGGAACGAGCAGTACTTC.